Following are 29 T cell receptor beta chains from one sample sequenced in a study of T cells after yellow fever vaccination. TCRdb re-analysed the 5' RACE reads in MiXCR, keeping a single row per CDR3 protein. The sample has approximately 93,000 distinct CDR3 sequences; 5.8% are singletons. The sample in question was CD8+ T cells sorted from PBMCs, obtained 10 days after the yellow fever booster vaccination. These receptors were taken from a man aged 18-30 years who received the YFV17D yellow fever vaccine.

The CDR3 DNA is TGCGCCAGCAGCCCGACGGACCGCTATTACTCTGGGGCCAACGTCCTGACTTTC. Its protein is CASSPTDRYYSGANVLTF. This chain links TRBV5-1 with TRBJ2-6; D remains ambiguous. Trimming shortened V by 4 bases and J by 0 bases, and 17 bases separated the two germline ends. There are 18 residues in the CDR3. CDR1 and CDR2 (germline): SGHRS, YFSETQ.

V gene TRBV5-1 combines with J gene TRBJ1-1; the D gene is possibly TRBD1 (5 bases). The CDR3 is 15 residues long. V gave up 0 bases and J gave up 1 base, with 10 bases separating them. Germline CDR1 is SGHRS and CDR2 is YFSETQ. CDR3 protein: CASSLVQGPNTEAFF. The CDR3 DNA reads TGCGCCAGCAGCTTGGTTCAGGGCCCGAACACTGAAGCTTTCTTT.

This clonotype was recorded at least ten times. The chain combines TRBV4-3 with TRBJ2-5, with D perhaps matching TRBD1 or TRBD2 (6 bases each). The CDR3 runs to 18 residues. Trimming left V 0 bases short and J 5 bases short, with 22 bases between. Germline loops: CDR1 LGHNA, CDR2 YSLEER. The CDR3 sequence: CASSQEGVGWGAKETQYF. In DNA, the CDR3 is TGCGCCAGCAGCCAAGAGGGAGTCGGGTGGGGGGCAAAGGAGACCCAGTACTTC.

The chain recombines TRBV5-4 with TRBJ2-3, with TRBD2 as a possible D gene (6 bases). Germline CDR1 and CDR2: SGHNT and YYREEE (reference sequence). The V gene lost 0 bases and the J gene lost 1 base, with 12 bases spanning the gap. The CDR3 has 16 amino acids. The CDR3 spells CASSLGLAKRTDTQYF. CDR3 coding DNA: TGTGCCAGCAGCTTGGGTCTAGCGAAACGCACAGATACGCAGTATTTT.

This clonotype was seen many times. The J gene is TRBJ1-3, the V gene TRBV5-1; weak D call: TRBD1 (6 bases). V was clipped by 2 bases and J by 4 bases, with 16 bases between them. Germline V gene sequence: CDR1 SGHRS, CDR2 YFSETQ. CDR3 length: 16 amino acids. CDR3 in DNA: TGCGCCAGCAGCTTCTTGAATCCCGGGACAGGAAACACCATATATTTT. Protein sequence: CASSFLNPGTGNTIYF.

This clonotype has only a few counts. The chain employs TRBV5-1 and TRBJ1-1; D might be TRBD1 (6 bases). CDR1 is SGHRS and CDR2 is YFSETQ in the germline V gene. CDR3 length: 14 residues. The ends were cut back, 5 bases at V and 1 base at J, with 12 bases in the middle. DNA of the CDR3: TGCGCCAGCAGTCCGTACAGGGCGAACACTGAAGCTTTCTTT. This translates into CASSPYRANTEAFF.

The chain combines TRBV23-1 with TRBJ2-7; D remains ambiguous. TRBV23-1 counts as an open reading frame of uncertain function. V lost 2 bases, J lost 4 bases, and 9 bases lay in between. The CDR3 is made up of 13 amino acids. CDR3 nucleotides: TGCGCCAGCAGTCAACGGCCACATTACGAGCAGTACGTC. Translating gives CASSQRPHYEQYV.

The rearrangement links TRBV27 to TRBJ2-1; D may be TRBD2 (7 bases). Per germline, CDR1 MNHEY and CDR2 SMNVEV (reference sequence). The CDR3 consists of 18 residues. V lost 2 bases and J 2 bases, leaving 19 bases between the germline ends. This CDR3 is CASSLVVERGATYNEQFF. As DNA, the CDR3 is TGTGCCAGCAGTTTAGTAGTAGAACGGGGGGCCACCTACAATGAGCAGTTCTTC.

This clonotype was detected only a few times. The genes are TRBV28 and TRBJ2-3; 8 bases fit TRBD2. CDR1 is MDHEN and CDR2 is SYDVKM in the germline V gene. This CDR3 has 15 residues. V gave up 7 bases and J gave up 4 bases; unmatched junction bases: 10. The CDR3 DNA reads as TGTGCCAGCACCCCTTTCGGGGGGGCGTCAGATACGCAGTATTTT. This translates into CASTPFGGASDTQYF.

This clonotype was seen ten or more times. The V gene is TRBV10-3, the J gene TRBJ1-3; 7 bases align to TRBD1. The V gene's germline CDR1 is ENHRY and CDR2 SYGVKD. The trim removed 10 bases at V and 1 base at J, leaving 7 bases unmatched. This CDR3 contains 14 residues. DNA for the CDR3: TGTGCCACCCGGGACAGCAATTCTGGAAACACCATATATTTT. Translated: CATRDSNSGNTIYF.

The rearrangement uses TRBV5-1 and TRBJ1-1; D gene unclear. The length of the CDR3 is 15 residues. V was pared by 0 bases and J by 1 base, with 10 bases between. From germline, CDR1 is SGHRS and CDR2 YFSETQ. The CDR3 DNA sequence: TGCGCCAGCAGCTTGGTGACCTGGGGGAACACTGAAGCTTTCTTT. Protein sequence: CASSLVTWGNTEAFF.

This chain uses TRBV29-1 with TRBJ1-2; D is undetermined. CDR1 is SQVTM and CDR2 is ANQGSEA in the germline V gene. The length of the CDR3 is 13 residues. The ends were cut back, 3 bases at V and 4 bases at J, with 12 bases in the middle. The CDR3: CSVDPPRIYGYTF. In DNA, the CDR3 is TGCAGCGTTGATCCCCCTCGTATCTATGGCTACACCTTC.

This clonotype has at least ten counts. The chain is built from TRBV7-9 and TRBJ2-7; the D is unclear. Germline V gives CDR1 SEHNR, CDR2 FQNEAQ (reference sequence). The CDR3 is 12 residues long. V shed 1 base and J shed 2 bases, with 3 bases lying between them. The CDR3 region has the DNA TGTGCCAGCAGCTTAGTGGCCTACGAGCAGTACTTC. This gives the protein CASSLVAYEQYF.

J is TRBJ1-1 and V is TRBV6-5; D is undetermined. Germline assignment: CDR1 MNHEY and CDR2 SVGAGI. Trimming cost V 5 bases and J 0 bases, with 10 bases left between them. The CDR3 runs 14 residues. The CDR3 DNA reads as TGTGCCAGCAGTCTGGACGGAATGAACACTGAAGCTTTCTTT. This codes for CASSLDGMNTEAFF.

The CDR3 nucleotides read TGCAGTGCTAGAGCAGGGTTCGCCTACGAGCAGTACGTC. Protein: CSARAGFAYEQYV. The rearrangement uses TRBV20-1 and TRBJ2-7; D perhaps matches TRBD1 (5 bases). Trimming removed 1 base from V and 2 bases from J, with 9 bases in between. The CDR3 is 13 residues long. Germline lookup yields CDR1 DFQATT and CDR2 SNEGSKA (reference sequence).

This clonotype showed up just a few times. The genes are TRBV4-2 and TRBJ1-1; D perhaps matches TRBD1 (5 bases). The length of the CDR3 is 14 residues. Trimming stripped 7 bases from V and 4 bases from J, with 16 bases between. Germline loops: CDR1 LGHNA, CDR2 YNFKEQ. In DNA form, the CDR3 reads TGTGCCAGCACCGCGGCAGGGACCAGCACTGAAGCTTTCTTT. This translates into CASTAAGTSTEAFF.

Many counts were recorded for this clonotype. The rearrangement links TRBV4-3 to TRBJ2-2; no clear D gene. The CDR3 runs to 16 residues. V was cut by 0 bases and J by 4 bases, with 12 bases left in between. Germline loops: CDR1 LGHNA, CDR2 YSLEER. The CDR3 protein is CASSQDPWRTTGELFF. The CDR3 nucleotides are TGCGCCAGCAGCCAAGATCCGTGGCGGACCACCGGGGAGCTGTTTTTT.

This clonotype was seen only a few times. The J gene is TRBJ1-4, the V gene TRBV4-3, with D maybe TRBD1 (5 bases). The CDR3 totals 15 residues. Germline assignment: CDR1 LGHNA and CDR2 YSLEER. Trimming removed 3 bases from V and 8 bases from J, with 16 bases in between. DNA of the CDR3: TGCGCCAGCAGCCACCAGGGCTCGCTAAGGGAAAAACTGTTTTTT. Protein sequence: CASSHQGSLREKLFF.

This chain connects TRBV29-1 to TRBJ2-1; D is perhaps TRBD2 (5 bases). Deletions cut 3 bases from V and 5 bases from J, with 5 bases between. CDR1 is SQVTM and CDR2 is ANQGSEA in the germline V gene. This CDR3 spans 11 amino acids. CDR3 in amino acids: CSVERDNEQFF. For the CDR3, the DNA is TGCAGCGTTGAGCGGGACAATGAGCAGTTCTTC.

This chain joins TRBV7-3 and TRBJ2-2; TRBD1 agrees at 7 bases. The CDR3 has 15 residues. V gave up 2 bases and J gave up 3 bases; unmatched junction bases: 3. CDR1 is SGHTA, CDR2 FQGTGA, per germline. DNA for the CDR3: TGTGCCAGCAGCTTAGGCACAGGGGACACCGGGGAGCTGTTTTTT. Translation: CASSLGTGDTGELFF. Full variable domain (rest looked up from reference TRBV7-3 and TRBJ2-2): GAGVSQTPSNKVTEKGKYVELRCDPISGHTALYWYRQSLGQGPEFLIYFQGTGAADDSGLPNDRFFAVRPEGSVSTLKIQRTERGDSAVYLCASSLGTGDTGELFFGEGSRLTVL.

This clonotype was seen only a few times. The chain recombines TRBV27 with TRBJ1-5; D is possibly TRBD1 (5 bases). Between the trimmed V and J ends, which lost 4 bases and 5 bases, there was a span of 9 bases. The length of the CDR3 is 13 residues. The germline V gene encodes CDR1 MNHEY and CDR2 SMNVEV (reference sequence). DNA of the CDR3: TGTGCCAGCAGTTACAGGTTCGATCAGCCCCAGCATTTT. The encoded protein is CASSYRFDQPQHF.

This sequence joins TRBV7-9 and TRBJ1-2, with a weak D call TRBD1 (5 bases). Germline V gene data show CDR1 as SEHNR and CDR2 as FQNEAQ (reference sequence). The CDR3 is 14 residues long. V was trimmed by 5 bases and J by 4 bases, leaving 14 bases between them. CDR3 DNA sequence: TGTGCCAGCAGCCCGCCGCCGACAGTCTATGGCTACACCTTC. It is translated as CASSPPPTVYGYTF.

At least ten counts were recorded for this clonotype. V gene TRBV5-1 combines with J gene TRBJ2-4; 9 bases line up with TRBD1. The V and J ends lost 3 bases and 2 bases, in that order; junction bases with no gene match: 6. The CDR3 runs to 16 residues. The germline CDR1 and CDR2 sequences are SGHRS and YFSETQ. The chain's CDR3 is CASSSTGGWTKNIQYF. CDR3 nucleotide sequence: TGCGCCAGCAGCTCCACAGGGGGCTGGACCAAAAACATTCAGTACTTC.

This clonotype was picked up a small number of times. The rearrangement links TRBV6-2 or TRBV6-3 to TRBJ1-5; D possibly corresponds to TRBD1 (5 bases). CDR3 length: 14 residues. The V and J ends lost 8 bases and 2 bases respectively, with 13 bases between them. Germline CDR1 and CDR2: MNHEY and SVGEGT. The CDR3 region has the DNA TGTGCCAGCTCCCGGGGCCGAGGCAATCAGCCCCAGCATTTT. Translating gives CASSRGRGNQPQHF.

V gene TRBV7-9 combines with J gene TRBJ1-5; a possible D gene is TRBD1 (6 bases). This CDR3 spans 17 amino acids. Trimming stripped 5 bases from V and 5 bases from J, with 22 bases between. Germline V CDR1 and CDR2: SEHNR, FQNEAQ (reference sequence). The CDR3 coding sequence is TGTGCCAGCAGCGATTCCTACGGTGGGGGCCTCGATCAGCCCCAGCATTTT. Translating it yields CASSDSYGGGLDQPQHF.

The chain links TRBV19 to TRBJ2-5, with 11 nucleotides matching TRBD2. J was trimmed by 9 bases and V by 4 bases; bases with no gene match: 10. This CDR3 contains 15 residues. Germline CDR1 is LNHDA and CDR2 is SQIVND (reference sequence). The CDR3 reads CASSKTSGAPVAQYF. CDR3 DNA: TGTGCCAGTAGTAAGACTAGCGGGGCCCCAGTGGCCCAGTACTTC.

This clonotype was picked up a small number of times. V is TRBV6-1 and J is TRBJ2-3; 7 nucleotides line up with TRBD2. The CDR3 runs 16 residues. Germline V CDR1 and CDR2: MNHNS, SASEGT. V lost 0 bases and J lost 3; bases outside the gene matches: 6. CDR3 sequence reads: CASSEAGGGFTDTQYF. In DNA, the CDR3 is TGTGCCAGCAGTGAAGCTGGCGGGGGTTTTACAGATACGCAGTATTTT.

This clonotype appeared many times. CDR3 sequence: CASSQAVGGAVGNQPQHF. In nucleotides, the CDR3 is TGCGCCAGCAGCCAAGCGGTTGGAGGGGCGGTAGGCAATCAGCCCCAGCATTTT. This chain joins TRBV4-1 and TRBJ1-5; perhaps TRBD1 as D (5 bases). V was trimmed by 1 base and J by 2 bases, leaving 18 bases between them. The CDR3 extends over 18 amino acids. CDR1 MGHRA and CDR2 YSYEKL come from the germline V gene.

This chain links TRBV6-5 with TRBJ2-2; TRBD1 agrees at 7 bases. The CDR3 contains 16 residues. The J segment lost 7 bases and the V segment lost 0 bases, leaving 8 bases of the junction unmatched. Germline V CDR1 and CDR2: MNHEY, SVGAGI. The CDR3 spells CASSYSPGGRNGELFF. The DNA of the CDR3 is TGTGCCAGCAGTTACTCTCCAGGGGGACGAAACGGGGAGCTGTTTTTT.